These 29 T cell receptor beta chains were sequenced from one sample in a study of cytomegalovirus exposure and HLA in healthy donors. With 60 Vbeta and 13 Jbeta primers, the PCR was carried out. This table comes from immunoSEQ multiplex PCR, and its TCRdb copy is limited to in-frame clones, with some not included. The sample lists some 120,000 clones; roughly four fifths were seen once. Sequencing input: PBMCs. The receptor set was obtained from a male donor in good health and CMV-seropositive.

This clone showed up just once. The chain has TRBV6-1 and TRBJ1-2; 9 bases line up with TRBD1. The trim removed 4 bases at V and 6 bases at J, leaving 12 bases unmatched. CDR1 is MNHNS and CDR2 is SASEGT in the germline V gene. This CDR3 has 16 residues. Here the CDR3 reads CASSGRGQGLGHGYTF. The DNA for the CDR3 is TGTGCCAGCAGTGGAAGGGGACAGGGCCTGGGTCATGGCTACACCTTC.

The gene calls are TRBV4-2 and TRBJ2-7; no firm D call. V was pared by 0 bases and J by 6 bases, with 15 bases between. There are 15 residues in the CDR3. Germline V gene sequence: CDR1 LGHNA, CDR2 YNFKEQ. CDR3 protein: CASSQDLTIAGEQYF. CDR3 DNA: TGTGCCAGCAGCCAAGACCTAACGATCGCCGGCGAGCAGTACTTC.

The chain recombines TRBV19 with TRBJ1-1, with 8 bases matching TRBD1. The CDR3 is made up of 15 amino acids. The germline gives CDR1 LNHDA, CDR2 SQIVND (reference sequence). The ends lost 5 bases at V and 5 bases at J; junction bases unmatched: 10. The CDR3, as DNA: TGTGCCAGTAGTGTCGATTCAGGGGGCTGGACTGAAGCTTTCTTT. This encodes CASSVDSGGWTEAFF.

V gene TRBV29-1 combines with J gene TRBJ2-1, with 9 bases matching TRBD2. Germline-derived CDR1 and CDR2 are SQVTM and ANQGSEA. The CDR3 runs 13 residues. In nucleotides, the CDR3 is TGCAGTGATCTTCTAGCGGGACTTCATGAGCAGTTCTTC. It yields the protein CSDLLAGLHEQFF.

This clone appeared a few times. This chain joins TRBV27 and TRBJ1-1, with D maybe TRBD1 (5 bases). Looked up from germline, CDR1 is MNHEY and CDR2 is SMNVEV (reference sequence). The CDR3 is made up of 13 amino acids. The V end lost 2 bases, the J end lost 3 bases, and 7 bases lay between the germline ends. The CDR3 loop is CASSLTGYTEAFF. The CDR3 region has the DNA TGTGCCAGCAGTTTAACAGGATACACTGAAGCTTTCTTT.

CDR3 DNA: TGTGCCAGCAGCTCCTTCTCCCAAGGGGGACTATTCTACAATGAGCAGTTCTTC. This sequence encodes CASSSFSQGGLFYNEQFF. The V call is TRBV7-2, the J call TRBJ2-1; D is possibly TRBD2 (7 bases). The CDR3 has 18 residues. The germline V gene has CDR1 SGHTA and CDR2 FQGNSA. Trimming shortened V by 4 bases and J by 3 bases, and 22 bases separated the two germline ends.

The count of this clone is one. The rearrangement uses TRBV7-2 and TRBJ2-7; 7 nucleotides agree with TRBD1. Germline assignment: CDR1 SGHTA and CDR2 FQGNSA. The CDR3 length is 14 residues. V trimming: 1 base; J trimming: 3 bases; junction bases outside the gene matches: 3. CDR3 amino acids: CASSLGTGHYEQYF. The CDR3 nucleotides read TGTGCCAGCAGCTTAGGGACAGGACACTACGAGCAGTACTTC.

The chain links TRBV14 to TRBJ2-3; TRBD2 agrees at 10 bases. Germline assignment: CDR1 SGHDN and CDR2 FVKESK. Losses at the gene ends were 4 bases for V and 6 bases for J; bases not matched to a gene: 13. CDR3 length equals 17 residues. CDR3 loop: CASSPQPAGGPRDTQYF. In nucleotides, the CDR3 is TGTGCCAGCAGCCCCCAGCCAGCGGGAGGGCCGAGGGATACGCAGTATTTT.

This clone was counted only a few times. The chain carries TRBV19 and TRBJ2-7; possibly TRBD2 for D (5 bases). The CDR3 contains 14 residues. The germline V gene has CDR1 LNHDA and CDR2 SQIVND (reference sequence). The V end was cut by 6 bases, the J end by 2 bases, with 14 bases between. This CDR3 is CASSLIGGPYEQYF. CDR3 nucleotides: TGTGCCAGTAGCCTCATCGGAGGCCCCTACGAGCAGTACTTC.

This clone was detected once. The chain recombines TRBV30 with TRBJ2-5; a possible D gene is TRBD1 (5 bases). CDR3 length equals 12 residues. Looked up from germline, CDR1 is GTSNPN and CDR2 is SVGIG (reference sequence). V was trimmed by 1 base and J by 5 bases, leaving 8 bases between them. This CDR3 reads CAWSEAGETQYF. The CDR3 region has the DNA TGTGCCTGGAGTGAGGCAGGGGAGACCCAGTACTTC.

The gene calls are TRBV19 and TRBJ2-2; TRBD2 aligns across 8 bases. Germline V gene lookup returns CDR1 LNHDA and CDR2 SQIVND (reference sequence). The CDR3 consists of 16 residues. J gave up 5 bases and V 7 bases, and 12 bases lay outside the gene matches. The chain's CDR3 is CASTPGREAKTGELFF. DNA for the CDR3: TGTGCCAGTACCCCGGGGCGGGAGGCCAAGACCGGGGAGCTGTTTTTT.

V gene TRBV6-6 combines with J gene TRBJ2-7; D is possibly TRBD2 (5 bases). The germline gives CDR1 MNHNY, CDR2 SVGAGI (reference sequence). The CDR3 runs 13 residues. The ends were cut back, 2 bases at V and 2 bases at J, with 7 bases in the middle. As DNA, the CDR3 is TGTGCCAGCAGTTACGAGGGAACCTACGAGCAGTACTTC. It yields the protein CASSYEGTYEQYF.

The genes are TRBV5-1 and TRBJ2-7; D may be TRBD2 (5 bases). Trimming took 4 bases from V and 1 from J, leaving 15 bases between them. The germline V gene encodes CDR1 SGHRS and CDR2 YFSETQ. The length of the CDR3 is 15 residues. The CDR3, as DNA: TGCGCCAGCAGCGGACTGGATCCCTTATCCTACGAGCAGTACTTC. Residues: CASSGLDPLSYEQYF.

V is TRBV5-1 and J is TRBJ2-2, with TRBD1 identical over 7 bases. In germline, CDR1 is SGHRS, CDR2 YFSETQ. The CDR3 runs to 15 residues. V lost 4 bases, J lost 0 bases, and 3 bases stayed unmatched. The CDR3 nucleotides read TGCGCCAGCAGCGGGACAGAAGCGAACACCGGGGAGCTGTTTTTT. It encodes CASSGTEANTGELFF.

This chain joins TRBV5-6 and TRBJ2-7; TRBD2 agrees at 9 bases. The V gene end was trimmed by 0 bases and the J gene end by 5 bases; junction bases not matched to a gene: 6. CDR3 length: 15 amino acids. The germline V gene encodes CDR1 SGHDT and CDR2 YYEEEE. The CDR3 here is CASSLGIRTSDEQYF. The CDR3 region has the DNA TGTGCCAGCAGCTTGGGGATCCGGACTAGCGACGAGCAGTACTTC.

This clone was counted ten times or more. The rearrangement links TRBV19 to TRBJ1-1; possibly TRBD1 for D (5 bases). Germline V gene data show CDR1 as LNHDA and CDR2 as SQIVND (reference sequence). The CDR3 is 12 residues long. Trimming shortened V by 5 bases and J by 7 bases, and 11 bases separated the two germline ends. The CDR3 region has the DNA TGTGCCAGTAGTCTGCGGACAAGTGAAGCTTTCTTT. Its protein is CASSLRTSEAFF.

The chain recombines TRBV19 with TRBJ1-4; D gene ambiguous. CDR1 LNHDA and CDR2 SQIVND come from the germline V gene (reference sequence). V lost 3 bases to trimming and J lost 8 bases, with 16 bases between them. The CDR3 is made up of 15 amino acids. The CDR3 loop is CASSITLSNYEKLFF. As DNA, the CDR3 is TGTGCCAGTAGTATTACCCTCTCGAACTACGAAAAACTGTTTTTT.

V is TRBV28 and J is TRBJ1-1; 8 nucleotides agree with TRBD1. The CDR3 runs to 12 residues. Germline loops: CDR1 MDHEN, CDR2 SYDVKM. V was clipped by 10 bases and J by 10 bases; unmatched bases: 11. In nucleotides, the CDR3 is TGTGCCACCAAGTCAGGGGGCGACGGAGCTTTCTTT. It translates to CATKSGGDGAFF.

V usage is TRBV15 and J usage is TRBJ2-5; 8 nucleotides line up with TRBD1. The CDR3 totals 16 residues. J was trimmed by 2 bases and V by 0 bases; bases with no gene match: 5. Germline CDR1 reads LNHNV; CDR2 reads YYDKDF (reference sequence). The CDR3 sequence is CATSREGDRMQETQYF. The DNA for the CDR3 is TGTGCCACCAGCAGAGAAGGGGACAGGATGCAAGAGACCCAGTACTTC.

With regard to this clone: One end of the junction fails to match germline, which may point to a read error. The chain is built from TRBV7-9 and TRBJ2-7, with 8 nucleotides matching TRBD2. Germline CDR1 is SEHNR and CDR2 is FQNEAQ (reference sequence). The CDR3 consists of 15 residues. DNA of the CDR3: TGTTCCAGCAGCCCAGGCAGCGGGGGCAGTTATGTGCAGTACTTC. Protein product: CSSSPGSGGSYVQYF.

The chain uses TRBV11-2 and TRBJ2-5; D possibly corresponds to TRBD2 (6 bases). Trimming pared 7 bases from V and 4 bases from J, leaving 19 bases between. This CDR3 is 15 amino acids long. CDR1 and CDR2 from the germline V gene are SGHAT and FQNNGV. The CDR3 loop is CASTLEGRVSETQYF. CDR3 coding DNA: TGTGCCAGCACCCTGGAGGGCCGGGTTTCAGAGACCCAGTACTTC.

The chain joins TRBV4-2 to TRBJ2-1, with D possibly TRBD1 on 8 matching bases. The CDR3 spans 14 residues. Germline V gives CDR1 LGHNA, CDR2 YNFKEQ. V was trimmed by 0 bases and J by 8 bases, leaving 11 bases between them. Here the CDR3 DNA reads TGTGCCAGCAGCCAAGATACAGGGGGGGATGAGCAGTTCTTC. It yields the protein CASSQDTGGDEQFF.

The rearrangement joins TRBV30 to TRBJ1-5; D is uncertain. V lost 4 bases, J lost 2 bases, and 6 bases lay in between. The CDR3 contains 12 residues. CDR1 and CDR2 (germline): GTSNPN, SVGIG (reference sequence). In DNA form, the CDR3 reads TGTGCCTGGACTCTCGGCAATCAGCCCCAGCATTTT. Translated, it gives CAWTLGNQPQHF.

The chain links TRBV5-3 to TRBJ1-3; D gene ambiguous. TRBV5-3 qualifies as an ORF whose function is uncertain. The CDR3 has 12 residues. V lost 6 bases and J lost 7, with 11 bases in between. The CDR3 is CARTRLLNTIYF. DNA for the CDR3: TGTGCCAGAACCCGCCTACTGAACACCATATATTTT.

In nucleotides, the CDR3 is TGTGCCAGCAGCCTAGCGGGAGGTGGCGACGAGCAGTACTTC. Its protein is CASSLAGGGDEQYF. The genes are TRBV6-4 and TRBJ2-7; 11 bases are a match to TRBD2. This CDR3 spans 14 amino acids. The V and J ends lost 6 bases and 5 bases, in that order; junction bases with no gene match: 6. CDR1 is MRHNA, CDR2 SNTAGT, per germline.

CDR3 bases: TGTGCCAGCAGCCCTAGCGGGAGCTGGGAGACCCAGTACTTC. The encoded protein is CASSPSGSWETQYF. The chain is built from TRBV16 and TRBJ2-5, with TRBD2 matching 10 bases. CDR1 and CDR2 from the germline V gene are KGHSY and FQNENV. The CDR3 covers 14 residues. J lost 5 bases, V lost 4 bases, and 4 bases had no gene match.

In this sample, this clone turned up a few times. V gene TRBV19 combines with J gene TRBJ1-4; D ambiguous. The CDR3 is made up of 16 amino acids. V was clipped by 2 bases and J by 0 bases, with 10 bases between them. Germline V gives CDR1 LNHDA, CDR2 SQIVND (reference sequence). CDR3 region: CASSIFHRATNEKLFF. The CDR3 DNA follows: TGTGCCAGTAGTATATTTCACAGAGCAACTAATGAAAAACTGTTTTTT.

V and J are TRBV9 and TRBJ1-3; maybe TRBD1 (5 bases). The ends were cut back, 2 bases at V and 0 bases at J, with 9 bases in the middle. The V gene's germline CDR1 is SGDLS and CDR2 YYNGEE. The CDR3 covers 15 residues. CDR3 DNA: TGTGCCAGCAGCGTGGAGGGGTCCTCTGGAAACACCATATATTTT. Amino acids: CASSVEGSSGNTIYF.

V and J are TRBV28 and TRBJ2-7, with 14 bases matching TRBD2. The CDR3 totals 15 residues. Germline-derived CDR1 and CDR2 are MDHEN and SYDVKM. J gave up 6 bases and V 6 bases, and 7 bases lay outside the gene matches. The CDR3 is CASRLGLAGAGEQYF. CDR3 DNA: TGTGCCAGCAGACTGGGACTAGCGGGAGCCGGCGAGCAGTACTTC.